A single sample is the source of the 13 T cell receptor beta chains below, sequenced in a study of response to subunit inactivated influenza vaccine. TCRdb used MiXCR to reprocess the RT-PCR reads, holding one entry per CDR3 protein. Of more than 550,000 distinct CDR3 sequences in the sample, roughly 10% were seen once. The same sample was also studied in work on T cells expressing NK-cell markers. This second study notes: UMI-tagged 5'RACE template switching yielded the TCR beta cDNA.

The source material was PBMCs from blood, sampled on the day of vaccination. Every receptor here comes from a man aged 50 to 59 who received an inactivated influenza vaccine.

The chain joins TRBV27 to TRBJ2-1; D not certain. CDR3 length: 12 amino acids. The V gene's germline CDR1 is MNHEY and CDR2 SMNVEV (reference sequence). Trimming took 2 bases from V and 6 from J, leaving 5 bases between them. Here the CDR3 DNA reads TGTGCCAGCAGTTTAAAAGGCAATGAGCAGTTCTTC. Residues: CASSLKGNEQFF.

The chain combines TRBV7-2 with TRBJ1-6, with no clear D. V lost 5 bases to trimming and J lost 7 bases, with 18 bases between them. The CDR3 runs 16 residues. Germline V gene sequence: CDR1 SGHTA, CDR2 FQGNSA. The CDR3 coding sequence is TGTGCCAGCAGCGCCAGCGCACAGCCTATAAATTCACCCCTCCACTTT. The encoded protein is CASSASAQPINSPLHF.

J is TRBJ2-3 and V is TRBV6-5, with 9 positions matching TRBD2. CDR3 length: 16 residues. The junction had 5 bases not matched to a gene; V was cut back by 3 bases and J by 1 base. The V gene's germline CDR1 is MNHEY and CDR2 SVGAGI. The CDR3 region is CASSYGGTSRTDTQYF. CDR3 DNA: TGTGCCAGCAGTTATGGGGGGACTAGCCGCACAGATACGCAGTATTTT.

Many counts were recorded for this clonotype. The J gene is TRBJ1-1, the V gene TRBV29-1; D is undetermined. V shed 4 bases and J shed 1 base, with 10 bases lying between them. CDR1 and CDR2 (germline): SQVTM, ANQGSEA. The CDR3 totals 13 residues. CDR3 sequence (DNA): TGCAGCGTTGTGCGTCAGGCGAACACTGAAGCTTTCTTT. It translates to CSVVRQANTEAFF.

This clonotype has more than one count but fewer than ten. The CDR3 coding sequence is TGTGCCAGCAGACCGGGGACAGGGGGTTGGTGGAACTATGGCTACACCTTC. Protein sequence: CASRPGTGGWWNYGYTF. V and J are TRBV6-1 and TRBJ1-2; 11 positions match TRBD1. The V segment lost 6 bases and the J segment 2 bases; nucleotides outside the gene matches: 11. Germline V CDR1 and CDR2: MNHNS, SASEGT. The CDR3 sequence is 17 residues long.

The genes are TRBV7-2 and TRBJ2-1, with 10 bases fitting TRBD2. The CDR3 runs 16 residues. Germline CDR1 and CDR2: SGHTA and FQGNSA. With 0 bases clipped from V and 4 bases from J, the junction kept 3 bases outside the gene matches. CDR3 protein: CASSLALAGWYNEQFF. The CDR3 region has the DNA TGTGCCAGCAGCTTAGCACTAGCGGGGTGGTACAATGAGCAGTTCTTC.

This clonotype showed up just a few times. The V call is TRBV7-2, the J call TRBJ1-6, with 7 bases fitting TRBD1. The germline V gene has CDR1 SGHTA and CDR2 FQGNSA. The CDR3 loop spans 16 amino acids. V was pared by 7 bases and J by 4 bases, with 10 bases of the junction left unmatched. CDR3 in DNA: TGTGCCAGCACCGTAGTAGGGGGCGCTTATAATTCACCCCTCCACTTT. It encodes CASTVVGGAYNSPLHF.

This clonotype was detected only a few times. V gene TRBV12-3 or TRBV12-4 combines with J gene TRBJ1-1; TRBD1 aligns across 7 bases. After removal of 4 bases from V and 5 bases from J, the junction contained 10 bases not matched to a gene. The CDR3 consists of 15 residues. The CDR3 sequence is CASSSQTQGWTEAFF. Here the CDR3 DNA reads TGTGCCAGCAGTTCACAGACACAGGGGTGGACTGAAGCTTTCTTT.

V is TRBV10-3 and J is TRBJ2-1; no clear D gene. Germline V gives CDR1 ENHRY, CDR2 SYGVKD. The CDR3 runs 13 residues. Trimming took off 0 bases at V and 5 bases at J, with 5 bases between the two ends. This chain's CDR3 is CAISESLDNEQFF. CDR3 sequence (DNA): TGTGCCATCAGTGAGTCGTTGGACAATGAGCAGTTCTTC.

This clonotype has more than one count but fewer than ten. V is TRBV10-3 and J is TRBJ2-2, with TRBD1 matching 10 bases. CDR3 length: 16 residues. V lost 2 bases, J lost 2 bases, and 2 bases stayed unmatched. Germline CDR1 ENHRY, CDR2 SYGVKD. The CDR3 DNA reads TGTGCCATCAGTGAGATGACAGGGGGCAACACCGGGGAGCTGTTTTTT. It specifies CAISEMTGGNTGELFF.

The chain links TRBV20-1 to TRBJ1-1; D not certain. Trimming took off 1 base at V and 7 bases at J, with 4 bases between the two ends. The CDR3 loop spans 10 amino acids. Looked up from germline, CDR1 is DFQATT and CDR2 is SNEGSKA (reference sequence). The CDR3 here is CSARAGEAFF. CDR3 coding DNA: TGCAGTGCTAGAGCGGGTGAAGCTTTCTTT.

In its sample, this clonotype was seen many times. This sequence joins TRBV28 and TRBJ1-5; D is undetermined. The CDR3 consists of 13 residues. V lost 7 bases and J lost 4, with 11 bases in between. Germline CDR1 and CDR2: MDHEN and SYDVKM. The CDR3 DNA is TGTGCCAGCATCCCGGACTTTAATCAGCCCCAGCATTTT. Residues: CASIPDFNQPQHF.

The chain recombines TRBV7-6 with TRBJ2-7; 13 nucleotides align to TRBD2. Germline V gene sequence: CDR1 SGHVS, CDR2 FNYEAQ. This CDR3 spans 14 amino acids. J was trimmed by 9 bases and V by 5 bases; bases with no gene match: 7. The CDR3 protein is CASSTGTSGVGQYF. DNA of the CDR3: TGTGCCAGCAGCACCGGGACTAGCGGGGTAGGGCAGTACTTC. Filled out from reference TRBV7-6 and TRBJ2-7, the complete variable domain reads GAGVSQSPRYKVTKRGQDVALRCDPISGHVSLYWYRQALGQGPEFLTYFNYEAQQDKSGLPNDRFSAERPEGSISTLTIQRTEQRDSAMYRCASSTGTSGVGQYFGPGTRLTVT.